The 23 T cell receptor beta chains below were found in one sample sequenced in a study of CD4 T cells in relation to SARS-CoV-2 and coronaviruses. Measured with immunoSEQ multiplex PCR; TCRdb has only the in-frame clones, and not every one. The data show about 54,000 clones, approximately 90% seen once. Sequencing was carried out using naive CD4+ T cells from PBMCs. As for subset: naive CD4+ T cells isolated by negative enrichment. The receptor source for this set is an adult with COVID-19.

This clone was found once. V is TRBV18 and J is TRBJ2-2, with D perhaps TRBD1 (6 bases). Trimming removed 6 bases at V and 4 bases at J, with 15 bases between. Per the germline V gene, CDR1 is KGHSH and CDR2 is LQKENI. This CDR3 has 15 amino acids. CDR3 sequence reads: CASSPGRGSTGELFF. The CDR3 DNA sequence: TGTGCCAGCTCCCCCGGAAGGGGGTCCACCGGGGAGCTGTTTTTT.

This chain's CDR3 is CASSEMGASSGNTIYF. CDR3 coding DNA: TGTGCCAGCAGTGAAATGGGCGCGAGCTCTGGAAACACCATATATTTT. This chain uses TRBV2 with TRBJ1-3; D is undetermined. The CDR3 runs 16 residues. CDR1 and CDR2 (germline): SNHLY, FYNNEI. V was shortened by 2 bases and J by 0 bases, with 11 bases between the two germline ends.

The genes are TRBV19 and TRBJ2-7, with 7 bases aligning to TRBD2. V lost 5 bases to trimming and J lost 0 bases; unmatched junction nucleotides: 4. CDR3 length: 14 residues. The V gene's germline CDR1 is LNHDA and CDR2 SQIVND (reference sequence). The CDR3 bases are TGTGCCAGTAGTCGGACTAGTACCTCCTACGAGCAGTACTTC. It specifies CASSRTSTSYEQYF.

The chain carries TRBV7-7 and TRBJ2-6, with 10 bases matching TRBD2. The junction had 4 bases not matched to a gene; V was cut back by 5 bases and J by 0 bases. The CDR3 is 17 residues long. The germline gives CDR1 SSHAT, CDR2 FNYEAQ (reference sequence). This CDR3 reads CASSPGLAVSGANVLTF. The CDR3 bases are TGTGCCAGCAGCCCTGGACTAGCGGTCTCTGGGGCCAACGTCCTGACTTTC.

The rearrangement joins TRBV5-1 to TRBJ2-1; 9 bases are a match to TRBD2. The CDR3 covers 15 residues. Germline CDR1 SGHRS, CDR2 YFSETQ. V shed 0 bases and J 12 bases; nucleotides not matched to a gene: 10. The CDR3 DNA follows: TGCGCCAGCAGCTTGGCCTTGCGGGAGGGGAATAGGCAGTTCTTC. This translates into CASSLALREGNRQFF. The complete variable domain, with remaining parts taken from reference TRBV5-1 and TRBJ2-1, reads KAGVTQTPRYLIKTRGQQVTLSCSPISGHRSVSWYQQTPGQGLQFLFEYFSETQRNKGNFPGRFSGRQFSNSRSEMNVSTLELGDSALYLCASSLALREGNRQFFGPGTRLTVL.

The chain couples TRBV2 to TRBJ2-3; D is ambiguous. Germline CDR1 SNHLY, CDR2 FYNNEI. Trimming took 9 bases from V and 4 from J, leaving 20 bases between them. This CDR3 spans 15 amino acids. This chain's CDR3 is CASTRILGSPDTQYF. The CDR3 bases are TGTGCCAGTACGAGGATACTGGGATCGCCAGATACGCAGTATTTT. The variable domain in full, with the rest retrieved from reference TRBV2 and TRBJ2-3, is EPEVTQTPSHQVTQMGQEVILRCVPISNHLYFYWYRQILGQKVEFLVSFYNNEISEKSEIFDDQFSVERPDGSNFTLKIRSTKLEDSAMYFCASTRILGSPDTQYFGPGTRLTVL.

This clone was counted a single time. This chain links TRBV9 with TRBJ2-7; D is unclear. Germline V gene data show CDR1 as SGDLS and CDR2 as YYNGEE. V gave up 0 bases and J gave up 0 bases, with 4 bases separating them. This CDR3 spans 13 amino acids. The CDR3, as DNA: TGTGCCAGCAGCGTAGCGCCCTCCTACGAGCAGTACTTC. Its translation is CASSVAPSYEQYF.

J is TRBJ2-3 and V is TRBV24-1; the match to TRBD2 covers 11 bases. The junction had 2 bases not matched to a gene; V was cut back by 1 base and J by 3 bases. From germline, CDR1 is KGHDR and CDR2 SFDVKD. The CDR3 is 16 amino acids. Written as DNA, the CDR3 is TGTGCCACCAGTGATTTTACTAGCGGGAGTACAGATACGCAGTATTTT. This codes for CATSDFTSGSTDTQYF.

This clone has more than one count but fewer than ten. This sequence joins TRBV10-3 and TRBJ1-2; no clear D. Per germline, CDR1 ENHRY and CDR2 SYGVKD. The CDR3 runs to 14 residues. V lost 0 bases, J lost 4 bases, and 9 bases lay in between. The CDR3 sequence: CAISESSDVYGYTF. Here the CDR3 DNA reads TGTGCCATCAGTGAGTCGTCAGACGTCTATGGCTACACCTTC.

The V and J genes are TRBV6-2 or TRBV6-3 and TRBJ2-4; TRBD1 might be the D (5 bases). Per the germline V gene, CDR1 is MNHEY and CDR2 is SVGEGT. The CDR3 has 21 amino acids. Trimming removed 2 bases at V and 0 bases at J, with 26 bases between. The CDR3 DNA is TGTGCCAGCAGTTACCGACCCGATGGGGCAAAGCTTAAACTAGCCAAAAACATTCAGTACTTC. It encodes CASSYRPDGAKLKLAKNIQYF.

This clone occurred a few times. V gene TRBV19 combines with J gene TRBJ2-2, with a weak D call TRBD1 (6 bases). CDR1 is LNHDA and CDR2 is SQIVND in the germline V gene (reference sequence). Trimming took 10 bases from V and 5 from J, leaving 17 bases between them. The CDR3 extends over 14 amino acids. In nucleotides, the CDR3 is TGTGCCACCCGTTACAGGGCTTGGACCGGGGAGCTGTTTTTT. Protein sequence: CATRYRAWTGELFF.

The count of this clone is one. This chain uses TRBV28 with TRBJ1-1; possibly TRBD1 for D (5 bases). The CDR3 length is 15 residues. The V and J ends lost 7 bases and 8 bases respectively, with 23 bases between them. Germline CDR1 reads MDHEN; CDR2 reads SYDVKM. CDR3 sequence reads: CASKGRFLSGTEAFF. CDR3 sequence (DNA): TGTGCCAGCAAAGGACGGTTTTTATCGGGGACGGAAGCTTTCTTT.

The gene calls are TRBV12-3 or TRBV12-4 and TRBJ2-7; 7 nucleotides align to TRBD2. With V trimmed by 3 bases and J by 7 bases, 0 bases remained unmatched. There are 11 residues in the CDR3. Here the CDR3 DNA reads TGTGCCAGCAGTTTCGGGGGGGAGCAGTACTTC. This codes for CASSFGGEQYF.

This rearrangement joins TRBV30 to TRBJ1-1; perhaps TRBD1 as D (5 bases). Trimming shortened V by 0 bases and J by 1 base, and 15 bases separated the two germline ends. The V gene's germline CDR1 is GTSNPN and CDR2 SVGIG (reference sequence). The CDR3 extends over 16 amino acids. In DNA form, the CDR3 reads TGTGCCTGGAGTGTACAGAGATTGAGGGGGAACACTGAAGCTTTCTTT. This gives the protein CAWSVQRLRGNTEAFF.

The chain has TRBV4-1 and TRBJ2-1; 7 bases map to TRBD1. V lost 1 base, J lost 12 bases, and 9 bases stayed unmatched. The germline gives CDR1 MGHRA, CDR2 YSYEKL. CDR3 length: 14 amino acids. CDR3: CASSQVVVRQGQFF. Here the CDR3 DNA reads TGCGCCAGCAGCCAAGTTGTGGTCCGACAGGGGCAGTTCTTC.

The chain has TRBV5-4 and TRBJ2-5; 16 bases align to TRBD2. In germline, CDR1 is SGHNT, CDR2 YYREEE (reference sequence). The ends lost 0 bases at V and 3 bases at J; junction bases unmatched: 5. The CDR3 runs 18 residues. The CDR3 sequence is CASSLEGLAGGREETQYF. The CDR3 nucleotides read TGTGCCAGCAGCTTGGAGGGACTAGCGGGAGGGCGGGAAGAGACCCAGTACTTC.

CDR3 loop: CASSVSPYEQYF. CDR3 nucleotides: TGTGCCAGCAGTGTGAGTCCCTACGAGCAGTACTTC. This chain links TRBV25-1 with TRBJ2-7; D is unresolved. CDR1 and CDR2 (germline): MGHDK, SYGVNS. The CDR3 runs 12 residues. The germline V and J ends were trimmed by 4 bases and 2 bases, with 6 bases remaining between them.

V and J are TRBV19 and TRBJ2-2, with 7 bases matching TRBD2. The length of the CDR3 is 19 residues. V lost 4 bases to trimming and J lost 0 bases; unmatched junction nucleotides: 14. Germline lookup yields CDR1 LNHDA and CDR2 SQIVND (reference sequence). For the CDR3, the DNA is TGTGCCAGTAGTACTGGGGCTAGCGGATATTCCTCGAACACCGGGGAGCTGTTTTTT. It specifies CASSTGASGYSSNTGELFF.

This chain connects TRBV6-1 to TRBJ2-7; D assignment may be TRBD1 or TRBD2 (6 bases each). Between the trimmed V and J ends, which lost 1 base and 1 base, there was a span of 11 bases. The CDR3 runs to 15 residues. Germline V gives CDR1 MNHNS, CDR2 SASEGT. The CDR3: CASSEGGALSYEQYF. Written as DNA, the CDR3 is TGTGCCAGCAGTGAAGGGGGGGCCTTATCCTACGAGCAGTACTTC.

The rearrangement links TRBV15 to TRBJ2-7; 10 nucleotides match TRBD2. Germline-derived CDR1 and CDR2 are LNHNV and YYDKDF (reference sequence). The V gene end was trimmed by 4 bases and the J gene end by 3 bases; junction bases not matched to a gene: 6. This CDR3 is built from 15 residues. The CDR3 DNA reads TGTGCCACCAGCACCCTAGCGGGAGATAACTACGAGCAGTACTTC. This translates into CATSTLAGDNYEQYF.

This clone was seen once. The chain recombines TRBV13 with TRBJ2-7, with a tentative D call TRBD1 (5 bases). The CDR3 is 13 residues long. V was cut by 3 bases and J by 1 base, with 7 bases left in between. Per the germline V gene, CDR1 is PRHDT and CDR2 is FYEKMQ (reference sequence). CDR3 region: CASSLTVSYEQYF. The CDR3 DNA sequence: TGTGCCAGCAGCTTGACAGTATCCTACGAGCAGTACTTC.

The chain joins TRBV30 to TRBJ2-4; 13 nucleotides match TRBD2. Germline-derived CDR1 and CDR2 are GTSNPN and SVGIG (reference sequence). There are 14 residues in the CDR3. After removal of 1 base from V and 8 bases from J, the junction contained 2 bases not matched to a gene. The CDR3 DNA sequence: TGTGCCTGGAGTGGGACTAGCGGGAGTGACATTCAGTACTTC. Protein product: CAWSGTSGSDIQYF.

The genes are TRBV18 and TRBJ2-3; 8 nucleotides align to TRBD1. CDR3 size: 16 residues. The V gene end was trimmed by 5 bases and the J gene end by 3 bases; junction bases not matched to a gene: 10. CDR1 KGHSH and CDR2 LQKENI come from the germline V gene. In nucleotides, the CDR3 is TGTGCCAGCTCATCCCGCGGGACAGGCGGAACAGATACGCAGTATTTT. Translating gives CASSSRGTGGTDTQYF. Combining the CDR3 with reference TRBV18 and TRBJ2-3 gives the whole variable domain NAGVMQNPRHLVRRRGQEARLRCSPMKGHSHVYWYRQLPEEGLKFMVYLQKENIIDESGMPKERFSAEFPKEGPSILRIQQVVRGDSAAYFCASSSRGTGGTDTQYFGPGTRLTVL.